The 5 T cell receptor beta chains below come from one sample, sequenced in a study of T cell responses to AZD1222 COVID-19 vaccine. Clones were read by immunoSEQ multiplex PCR, and TCRdb kept only the in-frame ones, dropping some. Among about 110,000 clones, approximately 89% were seen once, and the ten largest hold 3% to 3.5%. The sample here was peripheral blood, taken on day 0 of MenACWY control vaccination. These receptors originate from an adult in good health.

The rearrangement uses TRBV6-5 and TRBJ2-2; 10 nucleotides agree with TRBD2. Germline lookup yields CDR1 MNHEY and CDR2 SVGAGI. Trimming removed 6 bases from V and 1 base from J; junction bases left unmatched: 5. This CDR3 is built from 16 residues. In nucleotides, the CDR3 is TGTGCCAGCAGGTACAGACTAGCGGGGAACACCGGGGAGCTGTTTTTT. It yields the protein CASRYRLAGNTGELFF.

In DNA, the CDR3 is TGTGCCAGTAGCCAAACAGGGTTTCCTAACTATGGCTACACCTTC. Translated: CASSQTGFPNYGYTF. The chain couples TRBV19 to TRBJ1-2, with D possibly matching TRBD1 (6 bases). The CDR3 length is 15 residues. Trimming removed 6 bases at V and 0 bases at J, with 14 bases between. CDR1 and CDR2 (germline): LNHDA, SQIVND (reference sequence).

The rearrangement links TRBV19 to TRBJ2-1; either TRBD1 or TRBD2 may fit D (5 bases each). The ends were cut back, 6 bases at V and 3 bases at J, with 15 bases in the middle. CDR1 and CDR2 from the germline V gene are LNHDA and SQIVND (reference sequence). This CDR3 has 15 amino acids. CDR3 nucleotide sequence: TGTGCCAGTAGCATTACGGGACGGATCTACAATGAGCAGTTCTTC. Its translation: CASSITGRIYNEQFF.

The rearrangement links TRBV6-5 to TRBJ2-7; D is perhaps TRBD1 (6 bases). CDR3 length: 13 residues. The V end lost 10 bases, the J end lost 4 bases, and 17 bases lay between the germline ends. The germline gives CDR1 MNHEY, CDR2 SVGAGI. The CDR3 bases are TGTGCCACACACTTCAGACAGGCGTACGAGCAGTACTTC. Protein sequence: CATHFRQAYEQYF.

The chain couples TRBV7-9 to TRBJ1-2; D gene uncertain. Between the trimmed V and J ends, which lost 4 bases and 0 bases, there was a span of 15 bases. The germline V gene encodes CDR1 SEHNR and CDR2 FQNEAQ (reference sequence). The CDR3 has 16 residues. Written as DNA, the CDR3 is TGTGCCAGCAGCTCGACCCCGTCAGGTCCTAACTATGGCTACACCTTC. This translates into CASSSTPSGPNYGYTF.